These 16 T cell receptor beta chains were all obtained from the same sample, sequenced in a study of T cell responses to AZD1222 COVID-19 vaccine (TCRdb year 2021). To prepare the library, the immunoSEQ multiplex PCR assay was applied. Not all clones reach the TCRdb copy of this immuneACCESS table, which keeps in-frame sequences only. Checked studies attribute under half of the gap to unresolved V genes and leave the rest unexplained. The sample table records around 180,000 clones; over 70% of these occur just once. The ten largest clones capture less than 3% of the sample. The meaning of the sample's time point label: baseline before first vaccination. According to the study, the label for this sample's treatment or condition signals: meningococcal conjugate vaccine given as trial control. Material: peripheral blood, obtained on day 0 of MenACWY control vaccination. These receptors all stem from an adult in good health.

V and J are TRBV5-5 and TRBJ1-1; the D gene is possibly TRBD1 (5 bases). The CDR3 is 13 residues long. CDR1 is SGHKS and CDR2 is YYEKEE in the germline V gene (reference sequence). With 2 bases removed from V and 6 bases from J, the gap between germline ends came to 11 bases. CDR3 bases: TGTGCCAGCAGCTTCGCAGGGAGAGCTGAAGCTTTCTTT. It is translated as CASSFAGRAEAFF.

The CDR3 nucleotides read TGTGCCAGCAGCCCGACTAGCGGGGACGCCACAGATACGCAGTATTTT. Amino acid sequence: CASSPTSGDATDTQYF. The rearrangement joins TRBV28 to TRBJ2-3, with 11 bases that match TRBD2. CDR1 is MDHEN and CDR2 is SYDVKM in the germline V gene. The CDR3 is 16 residues long. V was pared by 6 bases and J by 2 bases, with 7 bases of the junction left unmatched.

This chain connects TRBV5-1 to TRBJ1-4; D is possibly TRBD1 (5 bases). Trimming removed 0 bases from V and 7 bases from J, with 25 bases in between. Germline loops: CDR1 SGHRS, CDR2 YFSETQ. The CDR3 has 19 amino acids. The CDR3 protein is CASSLGQRGRGAGGEKLFF. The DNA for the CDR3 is TGCGCCAGCAGCTTGGGACAGCGGGGCCGCGGGGCTGGTGGTGAAAAACTGTTTTTT.

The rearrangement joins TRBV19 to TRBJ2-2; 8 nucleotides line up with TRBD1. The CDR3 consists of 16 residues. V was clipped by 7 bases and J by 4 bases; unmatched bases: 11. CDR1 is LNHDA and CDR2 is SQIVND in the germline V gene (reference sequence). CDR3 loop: CASTPLRQGPTGELFF. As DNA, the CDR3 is TGTGCCAGTACCCCACTAAGACAGGGGCCCACCGGGGAGCTGTTTTTT.

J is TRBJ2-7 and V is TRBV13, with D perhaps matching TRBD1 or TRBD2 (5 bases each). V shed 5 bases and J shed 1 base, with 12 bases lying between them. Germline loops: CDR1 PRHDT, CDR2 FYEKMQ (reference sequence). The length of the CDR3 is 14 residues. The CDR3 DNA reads TGTGCCAGCAGCGTCCGGGACGGTTCCTACGAGCAGTACTTC. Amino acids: CASSVRDGSYEQYF.

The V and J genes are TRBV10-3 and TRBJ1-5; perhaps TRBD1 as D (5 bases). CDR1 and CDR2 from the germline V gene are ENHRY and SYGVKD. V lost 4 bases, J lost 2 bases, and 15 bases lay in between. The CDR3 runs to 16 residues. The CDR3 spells CAISVAMLGGNQPQHF. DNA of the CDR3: TGTGCCATCAGTGTTGCTATGTTGGGGGGCAATCAGCCCCAGCATTTT.

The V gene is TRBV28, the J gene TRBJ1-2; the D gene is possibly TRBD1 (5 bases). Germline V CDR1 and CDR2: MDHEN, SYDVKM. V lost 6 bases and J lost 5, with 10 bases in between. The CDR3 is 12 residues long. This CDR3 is CASRDSEYGYTF. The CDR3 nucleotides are TGTGCCAGCAGAGACAGCGAATATGGCTACACCTTC.

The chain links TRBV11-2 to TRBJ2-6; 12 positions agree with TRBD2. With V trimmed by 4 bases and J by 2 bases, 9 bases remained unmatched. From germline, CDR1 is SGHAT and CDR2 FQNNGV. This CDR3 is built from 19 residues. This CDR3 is CASSSPRGLAGTGANVLTF. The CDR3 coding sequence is TGTGCCAGCAGCTCGCCCAGGGGACTAGCGGGTACTGGGGCCAACGTCCTGACTTTC.

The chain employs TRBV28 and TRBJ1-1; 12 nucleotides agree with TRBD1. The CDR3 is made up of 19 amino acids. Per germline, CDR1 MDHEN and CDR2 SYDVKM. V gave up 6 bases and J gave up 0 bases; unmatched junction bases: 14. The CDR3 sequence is CASRPDTGTGGAMNTEAFF. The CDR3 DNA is TGTGCCAGCAGACCTGATACCGGGACAGGGGGCGCCATGAACACTGAAGCTTTCTTT.

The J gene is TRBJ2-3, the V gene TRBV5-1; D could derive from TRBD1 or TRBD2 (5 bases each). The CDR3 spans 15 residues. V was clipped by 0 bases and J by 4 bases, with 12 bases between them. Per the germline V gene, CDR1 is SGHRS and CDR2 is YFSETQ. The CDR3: CASSLAGTDSDTQYF. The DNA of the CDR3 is TGCGCCAGCAGCTTGGCCGGGACGGACTCAGATACGCAGTATTTT.

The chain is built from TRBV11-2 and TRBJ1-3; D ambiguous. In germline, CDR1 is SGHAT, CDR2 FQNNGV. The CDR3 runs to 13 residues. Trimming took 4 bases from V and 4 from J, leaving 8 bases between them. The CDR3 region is CASSSAAGNTIYF. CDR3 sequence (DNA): TGTGCCAGCAGCTCTGCAGCCGGAAACACCATATATTTT. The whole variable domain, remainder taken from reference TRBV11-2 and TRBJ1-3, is EAGVAQSPRYKIIEKRQSVAFWCNPISGHATLYWYQQILGQGPKLLIQFQNNGVVDDSQLPKDRFSAERLKGVDSTLKIQPAKLEDSAVYLCASSSAAGNTIYFGEGSWLTVV.

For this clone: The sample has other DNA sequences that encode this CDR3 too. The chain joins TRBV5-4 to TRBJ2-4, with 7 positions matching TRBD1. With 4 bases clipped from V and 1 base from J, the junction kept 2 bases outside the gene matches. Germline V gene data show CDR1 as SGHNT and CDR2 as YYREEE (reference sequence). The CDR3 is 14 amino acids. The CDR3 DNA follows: TGTGCCAGCAGCCTACAGGGGGCCAAAAACATTCAGTACTTC. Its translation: CASSLQGAKNIQYF.

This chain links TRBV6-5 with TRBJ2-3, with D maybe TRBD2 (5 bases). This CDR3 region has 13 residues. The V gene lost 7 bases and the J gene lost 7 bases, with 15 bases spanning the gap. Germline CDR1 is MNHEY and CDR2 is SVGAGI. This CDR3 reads CASNDPTRNTQYF. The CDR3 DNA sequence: TGTGCCAGCAACGACCCCACTAGGAATACGCAGTATTTT.

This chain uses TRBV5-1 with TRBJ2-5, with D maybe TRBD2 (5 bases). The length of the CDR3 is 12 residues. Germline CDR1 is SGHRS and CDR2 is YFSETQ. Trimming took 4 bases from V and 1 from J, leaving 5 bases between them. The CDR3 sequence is CASSEGQETQYF. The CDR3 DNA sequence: TGCGCCAGCAGCGAGGGCCAAGAGACCCAGTACTTC.

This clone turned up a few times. CDR3 sequence: CASSYGTSQETQYF. DNA of the CDR3: TGTGCCAGCAGTTACGGGACTAGTCAAGAGACCCAGTACTTC. This rearrangement joins TRBV6-2 or TRBV6-3 to TRBJ2-5, with TRBD2 matching 8 bases. The CDR3 is 14 amino acids. With V trimmed by 2 bases and J by 2 bases, 1 base remained unmatched. Germline values: CDR1 MNHEY, CDR2 SVGEGT.

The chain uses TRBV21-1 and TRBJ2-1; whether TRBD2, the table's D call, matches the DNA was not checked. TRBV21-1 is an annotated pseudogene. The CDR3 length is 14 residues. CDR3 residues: CASSPGEINNEQFF. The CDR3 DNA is TGTGCCAGCAGCCCCGGGGAGATTAACAATGAGCAGTTCTTC.